This T cell receptor (beta chain) originates from a study of post-analysis software for immune sequencing data. The study, taken as a whole, reports: When patients were compared with controls, 5 or 6 TRBV segments were more frequent, TRBV5-6, TRBV5-1 and TRBV20-1 among them. Normalized Chao1 diversity was significantly lower in multiple sclerosis patients than in controls.

Unique molecular identifiers had been added to the TCR beta cDNA libraries. MiXCR, run by TCRdb on the PCR reads, gives a single entry per CDR3 protein. The data show roughly 870,000 distinct CDR3 sequences, roughly 50% seen once. Remarks on this clonotype: As yet, its antigen is unknown.

Germline V gene sequence: CDR1 SGHTA, CDR2 FQGTGA. Trimming took 5 bases from V and 4 from J; bases not matched to a gene: 17. This CDR3 is 18 amino acids long. The chain recombines TRBV7-3 with TRBJ1-1; 9 positions match TRBD1. The source of this sequence is a girl aged 10 to 17 with multiple sclerosis. Sequencing was carried out using blood. CDR3 residues: CASSHTPLQGAAGTEAFF. In nucleotides, the CDR3 is TGTGCCAGCAGCCATACGCCCCTACAGGGGGCCGCGGGCACTGAAGCTTTCTTT. Full variable domain (rest looked up from reference TRBV7-3 and TRBJ1-1): GAGVSQTPSNKVTEKGKYVELRCDPISGHTALYWYRQSLGQGPEFLIYFQGTGAADDSGLPNDRFFAVRPEGSVSTLKIQRTERGDSAVYLCASSHTPLQGAAGTEAFFGQGTRLTVV.